This T cell receptor (beta chain) came from a study of OX40 agonist ivuxolimab in advanced cancers. Background on the study: Patients were infused with ivuxolimab every 2 weeks at 0.01 to 10 mg/kg. The study, taken as a whole, reports: Some of the lowest clonal expansion was seen in partial responders at 0.1-3.0 mg/kg. Clones of CD4+ and CD8+ blood T cells grew by week 6 at doses of 0.1 to 3.0 mg/kg.

This CDR3 has 11 residues. The V and J ends lost 5 bases and 9 bases respectively, with 10 bases between them. In germline, CDR1 is SGHTA, CDR2 FQGNSA. This clone was found once. The target antigen is unknown. The repertoire was sequenced with immunoSEQ multiplex PCR; TCRdb's copy has only in-frame clones and lacks some. The data contain about 77,000 clones, about 84% of them seen just once; the ten biggest clones take up more than 3.5%. Baseline, cycle 4 day 1, and cycle 7 day 1 were the blood sampling points. The chain recombines TRBV7-2 with TRBJ1-2; D unresolved. The material sequenced was CD4+ or CD8+ T cells sorted from blood, taken in a trial of the OX40 agonist ivuxolimab. The sequence was obtained from an adult with an advanced solid tumor such as melanoma, head and neck, liver or kidney cancer. The CDR3 nucleotides read TGTGCCAGCAGCACAGTAGGTAGCTACACCTTC. It is translated as CASSTVGSYTF.